This section outlines one T cell receptor beta chain sequence together with its context. The data belong to a study of shared clonotypes between healthy human individuals. Germline CDR1 reads LNHNV; CDR2 reads YYDKDF (reference sequence). The CDR3 length is 15 residues. V was cut by 1 base and J by 4 bases, with 14 bases left in between. This table comes from immunoSEQ multiplex PCR, and its TCRdb copy is limited to in-frame clones, with some not included. This sample carries about 1.5 million clones, 96% of them seen once, and the ten largest clones take roughly 1.1%. Sequenced input: naive CD4+ T cells sorted from blood. The subset: CD45RA+ positively selected. The sequence derives from a man younger than 45 in good health. V gene TRBV15 combines with J gene TRBJ2-7; D may be TRBD1 (5 bases). CDR3 nucleotide sequence: TGTGCCACCAGCAGAGGAGGCCTGGGGCGGTACGAGCAGTACTTC. Translated, it gives CATSRGGLGRYEQYF.